The 27 T cell receptor beta chains given below trace back to one sample, sequenced in a study of cytomegalovirus exposure and HLA in healthy donors. Primers included in the PCR were 60 Vbeta and 13 Jbeta primers. Measured with immunoSEQ multiplex PCR; TCRdb has only the in-frame clones, and not every one. The sample lists over 90,000 clones, roughly 74% occurring once. Sequences were obtained from PBMCs. The receptors originated from a female donor in good health and CMV-seropositive.

The rearrangement joins TRBV30 to TRBJ2-1, with a possible D match to TRBD2 (5 bases). Germline CDR1 and CDR2: GTSNPN and SVGIG (reference sequence). Trimming pared 3 bases from V and 0 bases from J, leaving 9 bases between. This CDR3 is 14 amino acids long. The chain's CDR3 is CAWSGGSSYNEQFF. The CDR3 bases are TGTGCCTGGAGCGGCGGGTCCTCCTACAATGAGCAGTTCTTC.

This clone has a single count. The chain links TRBV10-3 to TRBJ2-1; 11 bases match TRBD2. Germline V lookup: CDR1 ENHRY, CDR2 SYGVKD. The CDR3 is made up of 15 amino acids. V lost 2 bases, J lost 9 bases, and 6 bases stayed unmatched. CDR3 sequence reads: CAISEVAGGPVEQFF. In DNA, the CDR3 is TGTGCCATCAGTGAGGTAGCGGGAGGGCCGGTTGAGCAGTTCTTC.

Here the CDR3 reads CASSPTGTDNSPLHF. CDR3 sequence (DNA): TGTGCCAGCAGTCCAACCGGGACAGATAATTCACCCCTCCACTTT. The rearrangement uses TRBV6-5 and TRBJ1-6, with 7 bases identical to TRBD1. J gave up 5 bases and V 5 bases, and 6 bases lay outside the gene matches. CDR3 length: 15 amino acids. Germline-derived CDR1 and CDR2 are MNHEY and SVGAGI.

This clone appeared a single time. The J gene is TRBJ1-1, the V gene TRBV7-2; D not resolved. The length of the CDR3 is 16 residues. With 0 bases removed from V and 10 bases from J, the gap between germline ends came to 21 bases. Germline V gene data show CDR1 as SGHTA and CDR2 as FQGNSA. In DNA, the CDR3 is TGTGCCAGCAGCTTAGCGGCGGTGGAACCGCCGAGGGTAGCTTTCTTT. It codes for CASSLAAVEPPRVAFF.

The chain is built from TRBV4-1 and TRBJ1-2; D is unresolved. Germline V gene data show CDR1 as MGHRA and CDR2 as YSYEKL. V lost 0 bases, J lost 5 bases, and 10 bases lay in between. This CDR3 comprises 14 residues. CDR3 sequence (DNA): TGCGCCAGCAGCCAAGATGGGCCCGCTTATGGCTACACCTTC. Translated: CASSQDGPAYGYTF.

Comment on this clone: The same CDR3 is also encoded by other DNA sequences in this sample. The CDR3 region is CASSLGTVTYEQYF. The CDR3 coding sequence is TGTGCCAGCAGCTTAGGCACAGTTACCTACGAGCAGTACTTC. The chain combines TRBV7-2 with TRBJ2-7; D remains ambiguous. Germline V gene data show CDR1 as SGHTA and CDR2 as FQGNSA. Between the trimmed V and J ends, which lost 1 base and 2 bases, there was a span of 9 bases. This CDR3 contains 14 residues.

The chain has TRBV5-1 and TRBJ1-4, with TRBD1 matching 8 bases. V lost 2 bases, J lost 7 bases, and 4 bases stayed unmatched. Germline V CDR1 and CDR2: SGHRS, YFSETQ. The CDR3 loop spans 14 amino acids. The CDR3 region is CASSLDRGTEKLFF. The CDR3 region has the DNA TGCGCCAGCAGCTTAGACAGGGGAACTGAAAAACTGTTTTTT. Full variable domain (remainder filled in from reference TRBV5-1 and TRBJ1-4): KAGVTQTPRYLIKTRGQQVTLSCSPISGHRSVSWYQQTPGQGLQFLFEYFSETQRNKGNFPGRFSGRQFSNSRSEMNVSTLELGDSALYLCASSLDRGTEKLFFGSGTQLSVL.

The count of this clone is one. This chain uses TRBV11-3 with TRBJ2-3; 11 bases align to TRBD2. This CDR3 comprises 18 residues. Germline assignment: CDR1 SGHNT and CDR2 YENEEA. V dropped 4 bases and J dropped 1; count of bases not matched to a gene: 10. The CDR3: CASSSKGLADWGTDTQYF. The CDR3 DNA reads TGTGCCAGCAGCTCCAAGGGACTAGCGGATTGGGGCACAGATACGCAGTATTTT.

This clone has a single count. The chain employs TRBV4-3 and TRBJ2-2; D is possibly TRBD2 (6 bases). This CDR3 comprises 15 residues. CDR1 and CDR2 (germline): LGHNA, YSLEER. Trimming pared 1 base from V and 4 bases from J, leaving 10 bases between. The CDR3 region has the DNA TGCGCCAGCAGCCAAGCTCGGGGGAGCACCGGGGAGCTGTTTTTT. Protein: CASSQARGSTGELFF.

This chain uses TRBV7-2 with TRBJ1-1; D is unresolved. Deletions cut 5 bases from V and 5 bases from J, with 12 bases between. Germline CDR1 SGHTA, CDR2 FQGNSA. The CDR3 has 13 amino acids. The CDR3 DNA reads as TGTGCCAGCAGCCTCCACCTCGGTACTGAAGCTTTCTTT. Translating it yields CASSLHLGTEAFF. Based on the CDR3 plus reference TRBV7-2 and TRBJ1-1, the full variable domain is GAGVSQSPSNKVTEKGKDVELRCDPISGHTALYWYRQSLGQGLEFLIYFQGNSAPDKSGLPSDRFSAERTGGSVSTLTIQRTQQEDSAVYLCASSLHLGTEAFFGQGTRLTVV.

The chain combines TRBV18 with TRBJ2-5, with D uncertain. The germline gives CDR1 KGHSH, CDR2 LQKENI. CDR3 size: 11 residues. Trimming shortened V by 6 bases and J by 2 bases, and 4 bases separated the two germline ends. The DNA for the CDR3 is TGTGCCAGCTCGTCACAAGAGACCCAGTACTTC. It is translated as CASSSQETQYF.

The rearrangement links TRBV28 to TRBJ1-5; maybe TRBD1 (5 bases). The germline CDR1 and CDR2 sequences are MDHEN and SYDVKM. This CDR3 comprises 11 residues. Trimming left V 8 bases short and J 5 bases short, with 7 bases between. CDR3 bases: TGTGCCAGCGAAGGGGATCAGCCCCAGCATTTT. This codes for CASEGDQPQHF.

The V and J genes are TRBV6-6 and TRBJ1-4; 8 bases line up with TRBD1. The CDR3 has 15 amino acids. Trimming removed 3 bases from V and 13 bases from J; junction bases left unmatched: 13. The germline gives CDR1 MNHNY, CDR2 SVGAGI (reference sequence). The CDR3 loop is CASSYPPDRAIGLFF. CDR3 bases: TGTGCCAGCAGTTATCCCCCGGACAGGGCCATCGGACTGTTTTTT.

This clone was observed a few times. The chain has TRBV10-2 and TRBJ2-3; 9 bases match TRBD2. Losses at the gene ends were 4 bases for V and 0 bases for J; bases not matched to a gene: 5. The CDR3 runs to 16 residues. From germline, CDR1 is WSHSY and CDR2 SAAADI. This CDR3 reads CASSGLAEASTDTQYF. The CDR3 DNA reads as TGCGCCAGCAGTGGACTAGCGGAAGCTAGCACAGATACGCAGTATTTT.

This chain uses TRBV4-3 with TRBJ2-2; D perhaps matches TRBD2 (5 bases). The germline V gene encodes CDR1 LGHNA and CDR2 YSLEER. This CDR3 is 17 amino acids long. The V end lost 1 base, the J end lost 0 bases, and 12 bases lay between the germline ends. CDR3 in amino acids: CASSQAGGRANTGELFF. The CDR3 bases are TGCGCCAGCAGCCAAGCCGGAGGAAGGGCGAACACCGGGGAGCTGTTTTTT.

This clone was observed a few times. The rearrangement links TRBV21-1 to TRBJ2-2; TRBD2 is the table's D call, not checked against the DNA. TRBV21-1 is noted as a pseudogene. The CDR3 length is 17 residues. The CDR3 nucleotides read TGTGCCAGCACCCGAAAACAGGCGGAGGGGACCACCGGGGAGCTGTTTTTT. This encodes CASTRKQAEGTTGELFF.

The V and J genes are TRBV15 and TRBJ1-1; possible D gene TRBD1, 6 bases. V was shortened by 5 bases and J by 4 bases, with 17 bases between the two germline ends. The CDR3 sequence is 15 residues long. In germline, CDR1 is LNHNV, CDR2 YYDKDF (reference sequence). CDR3 bases: TGTGCCACCAGCGGCCGACAGGTATTAATCACTGAAGCTTTCTTT. Its translation is CATSGRQVLITEAFF.

The V and J genes are TRBV28 and TRBJ2-7; D perhaps matches TRBD1 (6 bases). From germline, CDR1 is MDHEN and CDR2 SYDVKM. The CDR3 covers 13 residues. Trimming left V 6 bases short and J 2 bases short, with 11 bases between. The CDR3 DNA reads TGTGCCAGCAGAGACCAGGGGACCTACGAGCAGTACTTC. Its protein product is CASRDQGTYEQYF. Drawing the rest from reference TRBV28 and TRBJ2-7, the complete variable domain is DVKVTQSSRYLVKRTGEKVFLECVQDMDHENMFWYRQDPGLGLRLIYFSYDVKMKEKGDIPEGYSVSREKKERFSLILESASTNQTSMYLCASRDQGTYEQYFGPGTRLTVT.

This rearrangement joins TRBV5-8 to TRBJ1-3, with D possibly matching TRBD1 (5 bases). The CDR3 consists of 17 residues. Deletions cut 1 base from V and 0 bases from J, with 14 bases between. The germline CDR1 and CDR2 sequences are SGHTS and YDEGEE. The CDR3 DNA reads as TGTGCCAGCAGCTTGTTGGGGGGATCCCTCTCTGGAAACACCATATATTTT. The encoded protein is CASSLLGGSLSGNTIYF.

The chain recombines TRBV6-5 with TRBJ2-7; a weak D match, TRBD2 (6 bases). Germline V gene sequence: CDR1 MNHEY, CDR2 SVGAGI. V was pared by 2 bases and J by 5 bases, with 16 bases between. CDR3 length equals 15 residues. The CDR3 sequence is CASSYNGEGTDEQYF. The CDR3 bases are TGTGCCAGCAGTTACAATGGAGAGGGGACTGACGAGCAGTACTTC.

This clone was seen once. This chain links TRBV2 with TRBJ1-4; no definite D call. V lost 3 bases to trimming and J lost 0 bases, with 8 bases between them. Germline V gives CDR1 SNHLY, CDR2 FYNNEI. The CDR3 covers 15 residues. CDR3 sequence reads: CASSEGSSTNEKLFF. As DNA, the CDR3 is TGTGCCAGCAGTGAGGGGAGCTCAACTAATGAAAAACTGTTTTTT.

The V and J genes are TRBV28 and TRBJ1-1; D is unclear. This CDR3 is built from 13 residues. CDR1 and CDR2 (germline): MDHEN, SYDVKM. V lost 7 bases, J lost 1 base, and 10 bases lay in between. The chain's CDR3 is CASTIPRNTEAFF. As DNA, the CDR3 is TGTGCCAGCACCATACCTAGGAACACTGAAGCTTTCTTT.

The chain has TRBV5-1 and TRBJ2-5, with TRBD2 as a possible D gene (7 bases). CDR3 size: 17 residues. The germline V gene has CDR1 SGHRS and CDR2 YFSETQ. V dropped 0 bases and J dropped 4 bases, with 19 bases sitting between them. The CDR3 coding sequence is TGCGCCAGCAGCTTGGCCTTGCAAACGGGGGGCCGAGAGACCCAGTACTTC. Translating gives CASSLALQTGGRETQYF. Supplemented by reference TRBV5-1 and TRBJ2-5, the full variable domain reads KAGVTQTPRYLIKTRGQQVTLSCSPISGHRSVSWYQQTPGQGLQFLFEYFSETQRNKGNFPGRFSGRQFSNSRSEMNVSTLELGDSALYLCASSLALQTGGRETQYFGPGTRLLVL.

This clone has just one count. The chain employs TRBV29-1 and TRBJ2-3, with unresolved D. V shed 2 bases and J shed 9 bases, with 15 bases lying between them. CDR1 is SQVTM and CDR2 is ANQGSEA in the germline V gene. CDR3 length equals 13 residues. CDR3 loop: CSVELAARGTQYF. CDR3 in DNA: TGCAGCGTTGAATTGGCCGCACGAGGAACGCAGTATTTT.

A few counts support this clone. The chain joins TRBV5-6 to TRBJ1-5; tentatively, D is TRBD1 (5 bases). Between the trimmed V and J ends, which lost 0 bases and 4 bases, there was a span of 8 bases. The germline V gene has CDR1 SGHDT and CDR2 YYEEEE. This CDR3 is 14 amino acids long. The CDR3 here is CASSLGQPNQPQHF. For the CDR3, the DNA is TGTGCCAGCAGCTTGGGACAGCCGAATCAGCCCCAGCATTTT.

This clone was picked up a small number of times. The chain is built from TRBV7-9 and TRBJ1-4; maybe TRBD1 (5 bases). The CDR3 is 13 amino acids. V shed 5 bases and J shed 3 bases, with 7 bases lying between them. Germline CDR1 SEHNR, CDR2 FQNEAQ (reference sequence). CDR3 sequence reads: CASSRGANEKLFF. CDR3 DNA sequence: TGTGCCAGCAGCCGGGGGGCTAATGAAAAACTGTTTTTT.

V is TRBV4-1 and J is TRBJ1-1, with 10 positions matching TRBD1. The V gene's germline CDR1 is MGHRA and CDR2 YSYEKL. The CDR3 consists of 15 residues. V lost 4 bases and J lost 1; bases outside the gene matches: 3. In DNA, the CDR3 is TGCGCCAGCAGCCCGGGACAGGGGTCGAACACTGAAGCTTTCTTT. It yields the protein CASSPGQGSNTEAFF.